These 15 T cell receptor beta chains share one sample of origin, sequenced in a study of OX40 agonist ivuxolimab in advanced cancers. Sequencing was performed with immunoSEQ multiplex PCR; in TCRdb, only in-frame clones are kept and a portion is missing. The data show 30,000 to 35,000 clones, around 83% seen once. The starting material was CD4+ or CD8+ T cells sorted from blood, obtained in a trial of the OX40 agonist ivuxolimab. Source of these receptors: an adult with an advanced solid tumor such as melanoma, head and neck, liver or kidney cancer.

The rearrangement uses TRBV6-5 and TRBJ2-1; 8 nucleotides match TRBD2. This CDR3 is 14 amino acids long. Germline V gives CDR1 MNHEY, CDR2 SVGAGI. V shed 6 bases and J 6 bases; nucleotides not matched to a gene: 7. In DNA, the CDR3 is TGTGCCAGCAGCCCGGGGGGGGTCGGCAATGAGCAGTTCTTC. Translated, it gives CASSPGGVGNEQFF.

This clone was seen once. V and J are TRBV7-9 and TRBJ1-2; D may be TRBD1 (6 bases). Germline assignment: CDR1 SEHNR and CDR2 FQNEAQ (reference sequence). Between the trimmed V and J ends, which lost 2 bases and 8 bases, there was a span of 12 bases. This CDR3 comprises 13 residues. This CDR3 is CASSLRGARGYTF. In nucleotides, the CDR3 is TGTGCCAGCAGCTTACGGGGGGCGCGAGGCTACACCTTC.

The rearrangement links TRBV2 to TRBJ2-1, with D possibly being TRBD2 (6 bases). The CDR3 runs 14 residues. CDR1 is SNHLY and CDR2 is FYNNEI in the germline V gene. V lost 6 bases and J 5 bases, leaving 14 bases between the germline ends. The CDR3 DNA reads TGTGCCAGCAGATGGCAGGGCGGGAACAATGAGCAGTTCTTC. This codes for CASRWQGGNNEQFF.

The chain has TRBV19 and TRBJ2-1, with 8 bases that match TRBD2. This CDR3 spans 13 amino acids. The germline CDR1 and CDR2 sequences are LNHDA and SQIVND (reference sequence). Trimming cost V 11 bases and J 0 bases; bases outside gene matches: 3. CDR3: CAAGGVSYNEQFF. The CDR3 nucleotides are TGTGCCGCGGGGGGCGTCTCCTACAATGAGCAGTTCTTC. Full variable domain (outside the CDR3, taken from reference TRBV19 and TRBJ2-1): DGGITQSPKYLFRKEGQNVTLSCEQNLNHDAMYWYRQDPGQGLRLIYYSQIVNDFQKGDIAEGYSVSREKKESFPLTVTSAQKNPTAFYLCAAGGVSYNEQFFGPGTRLTVL.

This rearrangement joins TRBV18 to TRBJ2-3; the D call may be TRBD1 or TRBD2 (6 bases each). Trimming removed 6 bases from V and 1 base from J, with 14 bases in between. CDR3 length equals 15 residues. Germline V gene lookup returns CDR1 KGHSH and CDR2 LQKENI. The CDR3 loop reads CASSLGGGGTDTQYF. CDR3 bases: TGTGCCAGCTCCCTCGGGGGCGGGGGCACAGATACGCAGTATTTT.

The chain links TRBV28 to TRBJ1-5; no clear D. This CDR3 is built from 13 residues. V lost 3 bases, J lost 5 bases, and 8 bases lay in between. The germline V gene has CDR1 MDHEN and CDR2 SYDVKM. Here the CDR3 reads CASSFVEYQPQHF. DNA for the CDR3: TGTGCCAGCAGTTTTGTCGAATATCAGCCCCAGCATTTT.

This clone was recorded a few times. The chain joins TRBV5-1 to TRBJ2-5; D assignment may be TRBD1 or TRBD2 (5 bases each). CDR3 length: 16 residues. Germline V gives CDR1 SGHRS, CDR2 YFSETQ. V gave up 1 base and J gave up 1 base, with 14 bases separating them. The chain's CDR3 is CASSLLGWGSQETQYF. In DNA, the CDR3 is TGCGCCAGCAGCTTGCTCGGGTGGGGGTCCCAAGAGACCCAGTACTTC.

Regarding this clone: An end of the junction does not agree with germline; a read error may underlie this. The chain joins TRBV5-4 to TRBJ1-1; D is undetermined. Germline V lookup: CDR1 SGHNT, CDR2 YYREEE (reference sequence). The CDR3 consists of 15 residues. CDR3 DNA: TGTGCCAGCAGATTGGACTCCCAGCGGGGCACTGAAGCTTTCTTT. It specifies CASRLDSQRGTEAFF.

This chain joins TRBV18 and TRBJ1-2; D gene unclear. V shed 2 bases and J shed 4 bases, with 17 bases lying between them. The length of the CDR3 is 16 residues. The germline V gene has CDR1 KGHSH and CDR2 LQKENI. CDR3 sequence: CASSPGLGQRGYGYTF. CDR3 in DNA: TGTGCCAGCTCACCAGGACTCGGGCAGCGAGGCTATGGCTACACCTTC.

V gene TRBV7-9 combines with J gene TRBJ1-2; possibly TRBD1 for D (5 bases). Looked up from germline, CDR1 is SEHNR and CDR2 is FQNEAQ (reference sequence). Trimming removed 5 bases at V and 6 bases at J, with 19 bases between. The CDR3 totals 15 residues. CDR3 loop: CASSNPSTVGHGYTF. DNA for the CDR3: TGTGCCAGCAGCAACCCCTCGACAGTCGGGCATGGCTACACCTTC.

A single count supports this clone. The chain links TRBV9 to TRBJ1-2; tentatively, D is TRBD1 (6 bases). CDR1 and CDR2 from the germline V gene are SGDLS and YYNGEE. This CDR3 is built from 14 residues. Trimming shortened V by 4 bases and J by 4 bases, and 14 bases separated the two germline ends. For the CDR3, the DNA is TGTGCCAGCAGCCTCACGGGGGGCCCCTATGGCTACACCTTC. This encodes CASSLTGGPYGYTF. The full variable domain, with the rest looked up from reference TRBV9 and TRBJ1-2, is DSGVTQTPKHLITATGQRVTLRCSPRSGDLSVYWYQQSLDQGLQFLIQYYNGEERAKGNILERFSAQQFPDLHSELNLSSLELGDSALYFCASSLTGGPYGYTFGSGTRLTVV.

This sequence joins TRBV11-1 and TRBJ1-1; 8 bases are a match to TRBD1. Germline lookup yields CDR1 SGHAT and CDR2 FQDESV (reference sequence). V lost 7 bases and J lost 3; bases outside the gene matches: 7. The CDR3 covers 14 residues. CDR3 loop: CASTLDRVDTEAFF. For the CDR3, the DNA is TGTGCCAGCACCCTGGACAGGGTCGACACTGAAGCTTTCTTT.

As DNA, the CDR3 is TGTGCCTGGACTCCCGGGACTTCCCTTAGCAATCAGCCCCAGCATTTT. Amino acids: CAWTPGTSLSNQPQHF. The chain recombines TRBV30 with TRBJ1-5, with D maybe TRBD1 (5 bases). There are 16 residues in the CDR3. The germline gives CDR1 GTSNPN, CDR2 SVGIG (reference sequence). With 4 bases removed from V and 0 bases from J, the gap between germline ends came to 16 bases.

The rearrangement uses TRBV7-8 and TRBJ1-5, with no clear D. The germline V and J ends were trimmed by 5 bases and 3 bases, with 14 bases remaining between them. The CDR3 spans 15 residues. Germline V gene data show CDR1 as SGHVS and CDR2 as FQNEAQ. The CDR3 DNA reads as TGTGCCAGCAGCCTCTCGGAGAGGGCCAATCAGCCCCAGCATTTT. Amino acids: CASSLSERANQPQHF.

This chain uses TRBV7-2 with TRBJ1-2; no definite D call. The CDR3 is made up of 12 amino acids. The germline V gene has CDR1 SGHTA and CDR2 FQGNSA. Trimming stripped 4 bases from V and 5 bases from J, with 8 bases between. The CDR3 here is CASSSNPYGYTF. The CDR3 bases are TGTGCCAGCAGCTCGAACCCATATGGCTACACCTTC.